Listed here are 25 T cell receptor beta chains from one sample, sequenced in a study of blood T cell repertoires in COVID-19. Profiling relied on immunoSEQ multiplex PCR, and the TCRdb table lists in-frame clones only, not all of them. The table lists 200,000 to 250,000 clones, 80% to 90% of them singletons. The source material was peripheral blood. These receptors were collected from a man of 80 years or more with acute or convalescent COVID-19.

This chain uses TRBV27 with TRBJ1-2; D is undetermined. This CDR3 comprises 14 residues. V was pared by 3 bases and J by 8 bases, with 16 bases between. Germline CDR1 reads MNHEY; CDR2 reads SMNVEV (reference sequence). CDR3 in DNA: TGTGCCAGCAGTTTCTCGGGGATGACGAGAGGCTACACCTTC. This encodes CASSFSGMTRGYTF.

This chain links TRBV9 with TRBJ1-2; 10 nucleotides align to TRBD1. V shed 4 bases and J 2 bases; nucleotides not matched to a gene: 5. The CDR3 has 15 residues. The V gene's germline CDR1 is SGDLS and CDR2 YYNGEE. The CDR3 coding sequence is TGTGCCAGCAGCCCCCGGACAGGGGGGAACTATGGCTACACCTTC. Translated, it gives CASSPRTGGNYGYTF.

This clone was observed a single time. V usage is TRBV19 and J usage is TRBJ1-5, with unresolved D. CDR1 LNHDA and CDR2 SQIVND come from the germline V gene (reference sequence). Trimming removed 3 bases at V and 0 bases at J, with 6 bases between. The CDR3 is 14 residues long. CDR3 bases: TGTGCCAGTAGTATGAGGGATAGCAATCAGCCCCAGCATTTT. It is translated as CASSMRDSNQPQHF.

The V gene is TRBV24-1, the J gene TRBJ2-3; TRBD1 agrees at 7 bases. Trimming at V came to 5 bases and at J to 2 bases, leaving 15 bases not matched to a gene. The germline CDR1 and CDR2 sequences are KGHDR and SFDVKD. The CDR3 sequence is 18 residues long. The DNA of the CDR3 is TGTGCCACCAGTGCCCAGGGACCCAGACAGGGTACCACAGATACGCAGTATTTT. Protein product: CATSAQGPRQGTTDTQYF.

This sequence joins TRBV5-1 and TRBJ1-3; a weak D match, TRBD1 (5 bases). CDR1 is SGHRS and CDR2 is YFSETQ in the germline V gene. With 1 base removed from V and 2 bases from J, the gap between germline ends came to 16 bases. The CDR3 is 17 amino acids. CDR3 coding DNA: TGCGCCAGCAGCTTGTTACAGGTCTCGTCTCCTGGAAACACCATATATTTT. As protein: CASSLLQVSSPGNTIYF.

The V gene is TRBV27, the J gene TRBJ2-1; 13 bases agree with TRBD2. CDR1 MNHEY and CDR2 SMNVEV come from the germline V gene (reference sequence). CDR3 size: 16 residues. V was clipped by 5 bases and J by 7 bases; unmatched bases: 8. CDR3 protein: CASSPRTSGSWNEQFF. In DNA, the CDR3 is TGTGCCAGCAGTCCCCGGACTAGCGGGAGTTGGAATGAGCAGTTCTTC.

The chain combines TRBV6-5 with TRBJ1-5; D ambiguous. V was pared by 6 bases and J by 4 bases, with 10 bases between. Germline CDR1 is MNHEY and CDR2 is SVGAGI. The CDR3 spans 13 residues. CDR3 coding DNA: TGTGCCAGCAGGCGAGGCGTAAATCAGCCCCAGCATTTT. Its translation is CASRRGVNQPQHF.

The chain carries TRBV7-2 and TRBJ2-5; 11 bases line up with TRBD2. The length of the CDR3 is 18 residues. V lost 1 base, J lost 4 bases, and 11 bases stayed unmatched. Germline V gives CDR1 SGHTA, CDR2 FQGNSA. This CDR3 is CASSLDSTSGGDSETQYF. CDR3 nucleotides: TGTGCCAGCAGCTTAGATTCTACTAGCGGGGGAGATTCAGAGACCCAGTACTTC.

The chain combines TRBV5-1 with TRBJ2-1; D is perhaps TRBD2 (6 bases). Germline V gene lookup returns CDR1 SGHRS and CDR2 YFSETQ. The CDR3 has 15 residues. Trimming took off 4 bases at V and 5 bases at J, with 16 bases between the two ends. For the CDR3, the DNA is TGCGCCAGCAGCCCCGGACTACGGGGACACAATGAGCAGTTCTTC. Translating gives CASSPGLRGHNEQFF.

The CDR3 spells CASSTGQGGETQYF. CDR3 sequence (DNA): TGTGCCAGCTCAACTGGACAGGGAGGAGAGACCCAGTACTTC. V and J are TRBV18 and TRBJ2-5; 8 bases map to TRBD1. Germline assignment: CDR1 KGHSH and CDR2 LQKENI. This CDR3 has 14 residues. The V segment lost 5 bases and the J segment 4 bases; nucleotides outside the gene matches: 6.

The chain links TRBV29-1 to TRBJ1-3; the D gene is possibly TRBD1 (5 bases). The CDR3 consists of 15 residues. With 4 bases removed from V and 0 bases from J, the gap between germline ends came to 13 bases. Germline CDR1 is SQVTM and CDR2 is ANQGSEA. CDR3 loop: CSVVFGGYSGNTIYF. The CDR3 nucleotides are TGCAGCGTTGTGTTTGGGGGGTACTCTGGAAACACCATATATTTT.

This chain links TRBV5-5 with TRBJ2-3; D is perhaps TRBD2 (7 bases). The CDR3 runs 15 residues. V was pared by 4 bases and J by 2 bases, with 14 bases between. Germline CDR1 and CDR2: SGHKS and YYEKEE (reference sequence). In nucleotides, the CDR3 is TGTGCCAGCAGCGATGTCCGGGGGGCCACAGATACGCAGTATTTT. Its translation: CASSDVRGATDTQYF.

This chain joins TRBV5-5 and TRBJ1-1; the D is unclear. The CDR3 covers 14 residues. The V end lost 7 bases, the J end lost 1 base, and 14 bases lay between the germline ends. The V gene's germline CDR1 is SGHKS and CDR2 YYEKEE (reference sequence). CDR3 nucleotides: TGTGCCAGCCTTGTTGGTTACTCGAACACTGAAGCTTTCTTT. This encodes CASLVGYSNTEAFF.

The chain is built from TRBV12-3 or TRBV12-4 and TRBJ2-2; perhaps TRBD1 as D (6 bases). The length of the CDR3 is 12 residues. With 7 bases removed from V and 7 bases from J, the gap between germline ends came to 10 bases. Written as DNA, the CDR3 is TGTGCCAGCACCACAGGGTTCGGGGAGCTGTTTTTT. Its protein product is CASTTGFGELFF.

The chain recombines TRBV5-1 with TRBJ2-1, with D perhaps TRBD2 (5 bases). Trimming pared 0 bases from V and 2 bases from J, leaving 9 bases between. From germline, CDR1 is SGHRS and CDR2 YFSETQ. There are 15 residues in the CDR3. CDR3 residues: CASSLEASPYNEQFF. CDR3 DNA: TGCGCCAGCAGCTTGGAAGCTAGCCCCTACAATGAGCAGTTCTTC. Supplemented by reference TRBV5-1 and TRBJ2-1, the full variable domain reads KAGVTQTPRYLIKTRGQQVTLSCSPISGHRSVSWYQQTPGQGLQFLFEYFSETQRNKGNFPGRFSGRQFSNSRSEMNVSTLELGDSALYLCASSLEASPYNEQFFGPGTRLTVL.

V is TRBV11-3 and J is TRBJ2-2; D perhaps matches TRBD2 (6 bases). Germline lookup yields CDR1 SGHNT and CDR2 YENEEA. The CDR3 is 17 amino acids. Between the trimmed V and J ends, which lost 0 bases and 1 base, there was a span of 12 bases. DNA for the CDR3: TGTGCCAGCAGCTTAGATCATGGGGGGTTGAACACCGGGGAGCTGTTTTTT. Translating gives CASSLDHGGLNTGELFF.

J is TRBJ1-5 and V is TRBV2, with a tentative D call TRBD1 (6 bases). CDR1 is SNHLY, CDR2 FYNNEI, per germline. CDR3 length: 14 residues. Trimming pared 2 bases from V and 10 bases from J, leaving 15 bases between. The CDR3 nucleotides are TGTGCCAGCAGTGAACCAGGGGACCGGACACCCCAGCATTTT. It yields the protein CASSEPGDRTPQHF.

The chain employs TRBV4-1 and TRBJ1-5; 9 nucleotides align to TRBD1. V shed 0 bases, J shed 3 bases, and the junction held 6 bases outside the gene matches. This CDR3 comprises 17 residues. Germline CDR1 and CDR2: MGHRA and YSYEKL. CDR3 amino acids: CASSQDWTGVSNQPQHF. CDR3 DNA sequence: TGCGCCAGCAGCCAAGATTGGACAGGGGTTTCCAATCAGCCCCAGCATTTT.

In its sample, this clone was seen a few times. The CDR3 reads CASSSLSGEGQFF. CDR3 nucleotide sequence: TGTGCCAGCAGCTCTCTTAGCGGGGAAGGGCAGTTCTTC. The chain recombines TRBV5-5 with TRBJ2-1; 8 positions match TRBD2. Trimming removed 3 bases from V and 12 bases from J; junction bases left unmatched: 8. Looked up from germline, CDR1 is SGHKS and CDR2 is YYEKEE (reference sequence). The CDR3 length is 13 residues.

This clone was counted between two and nine times. J is TRBJ2-2 and V is TRBV3-1 (or the pseudogene TRBV3-2); 7 bases fit TRBD2. The CDR3 has 13 residues. The V gene end was trimmed by 3 bases and the J gene end by 6 bases; junction bases not matched to a gene: 1. CDR1 LGHDT and CDR2 YNNKEL come from the germline V gene (reference sequence). The CDR3 sequence: CASSQGRAGELFF. The DNA for the CDR3 is TGTGCCAGCAGCCAGGGGAGGGCCGGGGAGCTGTTTTTT.

The chain couples TRBV27 to TRBJ1-6; 11 positions agree with TRBD1. Germline loops: CDR1 MNHEY, CDR2 SMNVEV (reference sequence). The CDR3 has 16 residues. J gave up 10 bases and V 5 bases, and 10 bases lay outside the gene matches. CDR3 region: CASSHYRDRGGSPLHF. The CDR3 region has the DNA TGTGCCAGCAGTCATTACCGGGACAGGGGGGGATCACCCCTCCACTTT.

The rearrangement joins TRBV7-9 to TRBJ2-5; D not resolved. The CDR3 runs 14 residues. Germline V gene sequence: CDR1 SEHNR, CDR2 FQNEAQ (reference sequence). The germline V and J ends were trimmed by 1 base and 3 bases, with 9 bases remaining between them. DNA for the CDR3: TGTGCCAGCAGCTTAGGCCGTCAGAAAGAGACCCAGTACTTC. Residues: CASSLGRQKETQYF.

The J gene is TRBJ2-3, the V gene TRBV7-9; D is unresolved. Trimming left V 1 base short and J 4 bases short, with 3 bases between. The CDR3 has 12 amino acids. The germline V gene has CDR1 SEHNR and CDR2 FQNEAQ (reference sequence). The CDR3 spells CASSLEPDTQYF. The DNA for the CDR3 is TGTGCCAGCAGCTTAGAGCCAGATACGCAGTATTTT. The full variable domain, rest sourced from reference TRBV7-9 and TRBJ2-3, is DTGVSQNPRHKITKRGQNVTFRCDPISEHNRLYWYRQTLGQGPEFLTYFQNEAQLEKSRLLSDRFSAERPKGSFSTLEIQRTEQGDSAMYLCASSLEPDTQYFGPGTRLTVL.

This clone was picked up one time. Different DNA sequences within this sample yield the same CDR3. The chain recombines TRBV6-5 with TRBJ1-5; 7 bases map to TRBD1. The V and J ends lost 5 bases and 1 base, in that order; junction bases with no gene match: 2. The CDR3 has 14 amino acids. Germline CDR1 and CDR2: MNHEY and SVGAGI. CDR3 sequence reads: CASSRQGSNQPQHF. The DNA of the CDR3 is TGTGCCAGCAGTCGACAGGGCAGCAATCAGCCCCAGCATTTT.

The chain couples TRBV28 to TRBJ2-2, with D perhaps TRBD1 (5 bases). Germline assignment: CDR1 MDHEN and CDR2 SYDVKM. There are 15 residues in the CDR3. V dropped 6 bases and J dropped 4 bases, with 15 bases sitting between them. CDR3 loop: CASRVGARTTGELFF. CDR3 coding DNA: TGTGCCAGCAGGGTTGGGGCGCGAACCACCGGGGAGCTGTTTTTT.